Sequencing of this T cell receptor (beta chain) was carried out in a study of blood T cell repertoires in COVID-19. Looking at the study overall: Nucleic acid was either cDNA or gDNA, and it came from T cells, B-cell-depleted T cells, or PBMCs.

The CDR3 has 18 amino acids. Trimming cost V 4 bases and J 2 bases, with 21 bases left between them. The V gene's germline CDR1 is LNHDA and CDR2 SQIVND (reference sequence). In the original processing: Estimates of nucleated cell counts were drawn from the amplification of reference gene primers. Sequencing used immunoSEQ multiplex PCR; TCRdb keeps in-frame clones, though not all of them. V, J and clone size were drawn from that table, and D and trimming were deduced from the DNA. The table lists about 53,000 clones, more than 90% of them singletons. V and J are TRBV19 and TRBJ2-1, with a tentative D call TRBD1 (6 bases). This clonotype was obtained from a human donor in a cohort sampled during active COVID-19. Sequencing used peripheral blood. As DNA, the CDR3 is TGTGCCAGTAGTAATCGGACAGCCCAAAGGTATCCCTACAATGAGCAGTTCTTC. It codes for CASSNRTAQRYPYNEQFF.